A single T cell receptor (beta chain) is shown here with its context. This sample stems from a study of blood T cell repertoires in COVID-19. Study as a whole: The cDNA or gDNA used as material had been derived from T cells, B-cell-depleted T cells, or PBMCs.

Per the original methods: Nucleated cell number was recorded as an estimate derived from reference gene primer amplification. Method: immunoSEQ multiplex PCR; TCRdb's copy keeps in-frame clones and lacks some. That table gives V, J and clone size, and the DNA gave D and trimming. The sample shows some 160,000 clones, around 82% of them seen only once. CDR3 length: 17 residues. CDR1 and CDR2 from the germline V gene are LGHNA and YNFKEQ. V was cut by 4 bases and J by 0 bases, with 15 bases left in between. The origin of this receptor is a woman between 65 and 79 years old who had recovered from COVID-19. This chain links TRBV4-2 with TRBJ2-2, with D maybe TRBD2 (5 bases). Sequenced input: peripheral blood. The CDR3 sequence: CASSPPSGRANTGELFF. CDR3 bases: TGTGCCAGCAGCCCCCCAAGCGGACGAGCGAACACCGGGGAGCTGTTTTTT.